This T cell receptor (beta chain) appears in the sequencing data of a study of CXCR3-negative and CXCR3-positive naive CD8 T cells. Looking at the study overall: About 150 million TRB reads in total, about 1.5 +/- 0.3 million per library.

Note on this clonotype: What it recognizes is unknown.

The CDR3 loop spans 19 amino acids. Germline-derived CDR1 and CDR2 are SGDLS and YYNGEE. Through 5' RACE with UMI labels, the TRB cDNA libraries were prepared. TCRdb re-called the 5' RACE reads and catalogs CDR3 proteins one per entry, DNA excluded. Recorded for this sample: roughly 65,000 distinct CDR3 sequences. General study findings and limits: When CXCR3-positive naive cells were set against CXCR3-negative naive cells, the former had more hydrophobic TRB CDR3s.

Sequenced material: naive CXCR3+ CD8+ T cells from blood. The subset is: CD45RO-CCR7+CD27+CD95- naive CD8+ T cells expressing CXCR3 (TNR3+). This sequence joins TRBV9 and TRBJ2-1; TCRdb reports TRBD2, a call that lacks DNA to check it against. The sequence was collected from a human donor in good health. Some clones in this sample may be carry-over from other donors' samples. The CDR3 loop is CASSVAASASGGPYNEQFF.